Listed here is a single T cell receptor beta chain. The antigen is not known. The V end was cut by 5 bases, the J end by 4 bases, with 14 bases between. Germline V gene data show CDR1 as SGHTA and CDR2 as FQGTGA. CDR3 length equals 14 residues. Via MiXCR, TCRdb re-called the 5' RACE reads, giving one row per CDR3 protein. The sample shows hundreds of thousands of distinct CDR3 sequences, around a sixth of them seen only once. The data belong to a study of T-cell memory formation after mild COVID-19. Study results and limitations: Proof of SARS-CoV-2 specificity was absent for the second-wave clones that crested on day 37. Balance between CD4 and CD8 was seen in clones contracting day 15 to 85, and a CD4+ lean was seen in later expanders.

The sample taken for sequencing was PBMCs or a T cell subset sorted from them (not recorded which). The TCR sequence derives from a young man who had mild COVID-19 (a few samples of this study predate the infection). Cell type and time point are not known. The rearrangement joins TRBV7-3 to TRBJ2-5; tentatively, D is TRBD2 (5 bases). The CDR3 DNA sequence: TGTGCCAGCAGCCGCGCGGGCTCCGGAGAGACCCAGTACTTC. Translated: CASSRAGSGETQYF.